This TCR beta chain was obtained from a study of cytomegalovirus exposure and HLA in healthy donors. Findings and caveats of the study: A later analysis reportedly found that, within productive TCRs, an Asian-associated ancestry cluster had fewer N-insertions than the mean observed across the 666 donors. By HLA locus, TCR association rates varied in a later analysis, with DRB1 showing the most and HLA-C the fewest.

13 Jbeta primers and 60 Vbeta primers were used for the PCR. This table comes from immunoSEQ multiplex PCR, and its TCRdb copy is limited to in-frame clones, with some not included. The sample records 150,000 to 200,000 clones, 70% to 85% being singletons. CDR1 and CDR2 (germline): SGHRS, YFSETQ. The CDR3 extends over 14 amino acids. Trimming at V came to 4 bases and at J to 8 bases, leaving 6 bases not matched to a gene. Details on this clone: Its antigen remains unidentified.

The specimen sequenced was PBMCs. The chain combines TRBV5-1 with TRBJ1-6; 7 nucleotides align to TRBD1. The origin of this receptor is a girl aged 2 to 9 in good health and CMV-seropositive. The CDR3 sequence: CASSPRQGHSPLHF. CDR3 sequence (DNA): TGCGCCAGCAGCCCCAGACAGGGCCATTCACCCCTCCACTTT.